One and the same sample provided the 12 T cell receptor beta chains below, sequenced in a study of blood T cell repertoires in COVID-19. TCRdb's table, derived via immunoSEQ multiplex PCR, lists solely in-frame clones and lacks some. The sample lists 130,000 to 150,000 clones, about four fifths occurring once. The specimen sequenced was peripheral blood. These receptor sequences come from a human donor in a cohort sampled during active COVID-19.

The chain links TRBV5-4 to TRBJ2-7, with 8 bases aligning to TRBD2. Germline V gene lookup returns CDR1 SGHNT and CDR2 YYREEE (reference sequence). The trim removed 3 bases at V and 2 bases at J, leaving 1 base unmatched. This CDR3 has 13 amino acids. CDR3 region: CASSSGLAYEQYF. The CDR3, as DNA: TGTGCCAGCAGCTCGGGACTAGCCTACGAGCAGTACTTC.

The chain combines TRBV11-2 with TRBJ2-3, with D perhaps TRBD2 (6 bases). The germline CDR1 and CDR2 sequences are SGHAT and FQNNGV. Trimming removed 5 bases at V and 3 bases at J, with 18 bases between. The CDR3 has 16 amino acids. The DNA of the CDR3 is TGTGCCAGCAGCCCGCGTCGGAGGGCCGTAACAGATACGCAGTATTTT. It encodes CASSPRRRAVTDTQYF.

This chain links TRBV11-1 with TRBJ1-1; D remains unclear. Germline loops: CDR1 SGHAT, CDR2 FQDESV (reference sequence). This CDR3 is built from 13 residues. The V and J ends lost 1 base and 1 base respectively, with 4 bases between them. For the CDR3, the DNA is TGTGCCAGCAGCTTAGTAAAGAACACTGAAGCTTTCTTT. This gives the protein CASSLVKNTEAFF.

The V and J genes are TRBV5-6 and TRBJ2-5; perhaps TRBD1 as D (6 bases). V lost 6 bases to trimming and J lost 7 bases, with 16 bases between them. Germline CDR1 reads SGHDT; CDR2 reads YYEEEE. The CDR3 has 13 amino acids. This CDR3 is CASNLDSRATQYF. The CDR3 region has the DNA TGTGCCAGCAACCTGGACAGTAGGGCGACCCAGTACTTC. Complete variable domain (other parts from reference TRBV5-6 and TRBJ2-5): DAGVTQSPTHLIKTRGQQVTLRCSPKSGHDTVSWYQQALGQGPQFIFQYYEEEERQRGNFPDRFSGHQFPNYSSELNVNALLLGDSALYLCASNLDSRATQYFGPGTRLLVL.

The chain recombines TRBV19 with TRBJ1-1, with D perhaps TRBD1 (5 bases). V was pared by 5 bases and J by 4 bases, with 17 bases between. Germline V gene sequence: CDR1 LNHDA, CDR2 SQIVND (reference sequence). The CDR3 spans 15 residues. CDR3 region: CASSAPGGEATEAFF. As DNA, the CDR3 is TGTGCCAGTAGTGCGCCGGGAGGGGAGGCCACTGAAGCTTTCTTT.

The gene calls are TRBV28 and TRBJ1-2; 9 bases are a match to TRBD1. CDR1 and CDR2 (germline): MDHEN, SYDVKM. The CDR3 sequence is 15 residues long. V trimming: 5 bases; J trimming: 4 bases; junction bases outside the gene matches: 8. CDR3 bases: TGTGCCAGCAGTCGTCCCGGGACAGGGACCTATGGCTACACCTTC. This sequence encodes CASSRPGTGTYGYTF.

Comment on this clone: The junction shows a germline mismatch at one end, possibly a read error. The V call is TRBV7-7, the J call TRBJ2-5; tentatively, D is TRBD2 (6 bases). This CDR3 is built from 13 residues. From germline, CDR1 is SSHAT and CDR2 FNYEAQ (reference sequence). The chain's CDR3 is CASSKAGQETQYF. In nucleotides, the CDR3 is TGTGCTAGCAGCAAAGCGGGCCAAGAGACCCAGTACTTC. Looking up the rest from reference TRBV7-7 and TRBJ2-5 gives the full variable domain: GAGVSQSPRYKVTKRGQDVTLRCDPISSHATLYWYQQALGQGPEFLTYFNYEAQPDKSGLPSDRFSAERPEGSISTLTIQRTEQRDSAMYRCASSKAGQETQYFGPGTRLLVL.

V and J are TRBV30 and TRBJ1-2; 9 bases map to TRBD1. V dropped 2 bases and J dropped 8; count of bases not matched to a gene: 12. This CDR3 is 15 amino acids long. Germline V gene data show CDR1 as GTSNPN and CDR2 as SVGIG (reference sequence). DNA of the CDR3: TGTGCCTGGAGTAGTATGGGGACAGGGCCTATCGGCTACACCTTC. Translating it yields CAWSSMGTGPIGYTF.

V and J are TRBV11-2 and TRBJ1-2; D unresolved. Trimming took 0 bases from V and 0 from J, leaving 14 bases between them. Germline V gene lookup returns CDR1 SGHAT and CDR2 FQNNGV. CDR3 length: 17 residues. CDR3: CASSLDLGSLANYGYTF. CDR3 coding DNA: TGTGCCAGCAGCTTAGATCTAGGATCGCTAGCTAACTATGGCTACACCTTC.

The chain has TRBV28 and TRBJ1-4; perhaps TRBD1 as D (5 bases). The length of the CDR3 is 17 residues. V was shortened by 3 bases and J by 0 bases, with 14 bases between the two germline ends. The germline gives CDR1 MDHEN, CDR2 SYDVKM. The CDR3 region has the DNA TGTGCCAGCAGTTTTTTGAACAGGAGGGCAACTAATGAAAAACTGTTTTTT. Protein: CASSFLNRRATNEKLFF.

CDR3: CATTGQGADTQYF. For the CDR3, the DNA is TGTGCCACCACGGGACAGGGAGCCGATACGCAGTATTTT. This chain uses TRBV6-5 with TRBJ2-3; 9 bases line up with TRBD1. The J segment lost 6 bases and the V segment lost 10 bases, leaving 8 bases of the junction unmatched. The CDR3 loop spans 13 amino acids. In germline, CDR1 is MNHEY, CDR2 SVGAGI.

V usage is TRBV28 and J usage is TRBJ1-1; 8 bases align to TRBD1. In germline, CDR1 is MDHEN, CDR2 SYDVKM. V gave up 2 bases and J gave up 1 base; unmatched junction bases: 9. The CDR3 is 17 amino acids. Written as DNA, the CDR3 is TGTGCCAGCAGTTTAAGGCCAGGGGGCTGGGGGAACACTGAAGCTTTCTTT. It codes for CASSLRPGGWGNTEAFF.